This T cell receptor beta chain was found in a study of blood T cell repertoires in COVID-19. Study background: Samples taken during acute and convalescent COVID-19 were collected in the United States, Italy and Spain.

Repertoires were generated with immunoSEQ multiplex PCR, while TCRdb's copy carries only in-frame clones and drops some. The sample consists of 250,000 to 300,000 clones, roughly nine tenths of them appearing once. CDR1 is SQVTM and CDR2 is ANQGSEA in the germline V gene. V was cut by 4 bases and J by 4 bases, with 13 bases left in between. CDR3 length: 13 residues. The V gene is TRBV29-1, the J gene TRBJ1-1; D not certain. The clonotype was recovered from a woman younger than 45 with COVID-19, enrolled during active disease. Sample: peripheral blood. CDR3 nucleotide sequence: TGCAGCGTTGGACGGGGTTGGAGCACTGAAGCTTTCTTT. Translation gives CSVGRGWSTEAFF.